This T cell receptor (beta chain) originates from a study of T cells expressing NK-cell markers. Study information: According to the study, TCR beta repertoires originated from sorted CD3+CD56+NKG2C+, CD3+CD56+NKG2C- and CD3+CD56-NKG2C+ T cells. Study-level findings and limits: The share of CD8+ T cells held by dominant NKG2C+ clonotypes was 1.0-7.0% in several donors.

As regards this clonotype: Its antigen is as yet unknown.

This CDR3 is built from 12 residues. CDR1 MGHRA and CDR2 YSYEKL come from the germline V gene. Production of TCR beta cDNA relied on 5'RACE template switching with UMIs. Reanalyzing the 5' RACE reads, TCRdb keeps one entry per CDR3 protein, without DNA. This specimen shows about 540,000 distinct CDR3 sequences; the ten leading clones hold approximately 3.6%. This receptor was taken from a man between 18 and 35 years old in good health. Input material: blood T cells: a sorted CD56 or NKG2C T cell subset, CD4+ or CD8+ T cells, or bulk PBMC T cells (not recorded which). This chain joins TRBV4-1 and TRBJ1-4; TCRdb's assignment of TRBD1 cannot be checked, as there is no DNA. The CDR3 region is CASSHNMGKLFF.